This record concerns one T cell receptor (beta chain) sequence. Clones were sequenced by immunoSEQ multiplex PCR, and TCRdb holds only the in-frame ones, with some missing. The repertoire holds roughly 300,000 clones, with approximately 85% as singletons. These data are taken from a study of blood T cell repertoires in COVID-19. Study-level information: From T cells, B-cell-depleted T cells, or PBMCs came the material, which was cDNA or gDNA.

The germline gives CDR1 SGHRS, CDR2 YFSETQ. V lost 3 bases to trimming and J lost 5 bases, with 20 bases between them. The length of the CDR3 is 16 residues. J is TRBJ1-2 and V is TRBV5-1, with D possibly matching TRBD1 (6 bases). The sequencing sample was made of peripheral blood. The source of this sequence is a human donor in a cohort sampled during active COVID-19. As DNA, the CDR3 is TGCGCCAGCAGCTCCCACAGGGAAACGATTCTTTATGGCTACACCTTC. Residues: CASSSHRETILYGYTF.